The 5 T cell receptor beta chains listed next were all sequenced from one sample in a study of T cells expressing NK-cell markers. TCRdb reprocessed the 5' RACE reads; each CDR3 protein has one entry and no DNA is given. The sample data list roughly 420,000 distinct CDR3 sequences. Sequences were obtained from blood T cells: a sorted CD56 or NKG2C T cell subset, CD4+ or CD8+ T cells, or bulk PBMC T cells (not recorded which). The receptors here all came from a woman between 18 and 70 years old in good health.

The genes are TRBV12-3 or TRBV12-4 and TRBJ2-1; TCRdb reports TRBD2, a call that lacks DNA to check it against. The CDR3 has 17 residues. CDR3 protein: CASSFGGDPGPWFEQFF.

The chain employs TRBV5-5 and TRBJ2-4. The CDR3 contains 14 residues. Germline V gives CDR1 SGHKS, CDR2 YYEKEE (reference sequence). The CDR3 sequence is CASGGSASANIQYF.

This chain joins TRBV6-1 and TRBJ1-6; TCRdb's assignment of TRBD1 cannot be checked, as there is no DNA. In germline, CDR1 is MNHNS, CDR2 SASEGT. CDR3 length: 13 residues. CDR3 sequence reads: CASSVRIGSPLHF.

The V and J genes are TRBV5-1 and TRBJ2-3; TCRdb selects TRBD2, and the lack of DNA leaves this call unchecked. Germline V gene sequence: CDR1 SGHRS, CDR2 YFSETQ. The CDR3 contains 14 residues. The chain's CDR3 is CASSGGVISDTQYF.

The chain recombines TRBV6-1 with TRBJ2-1; the D call of TRBD1 rests on TCRdb alone, since no DNA is present to check it. There are 14 residues in the CDR3. The germline CDR1 and CDR2 sequences are MNHNS and SASEGT. CDR3 sequence reads: CATRNGQGYGEQFF.